This T cell receptor (beta chain) was sequenced during a study of monozygotic twins with cystic fibrosis. For this clone: Its target is unknown.

Study results and caveats: The repertoire was suggested to be naive-dominated, clonality median about 0.0095.

Profiling relied on immunoSEQ multiplex PCR, and the TCRdb table lists in-frame clones only, not all of them. The sample includes roughly 32,000 clones, 90% to 97% of them seen just once. The CDR3 has 14 residues. Trimming at V came to 4 bases and at J to 2 bases, leaving 4 bases not matched to a gene. Germline V gives CDR1 SGHRS, CDR2 YFSETQ. The sequencing sample was made of blood. This chain links TRBV5-1 with TRBJ2-7; 9 nucleotides match TRBD1. The source is a girl under 10 years old with cystic fibrosis. CDR3 in amino acids: CASSVGQGPYEQYF. Written as DNA, the CDR3 is TGCGCCAGCAGCGTGGGACAGGGCCCCTACGAGCAGTACTTC.